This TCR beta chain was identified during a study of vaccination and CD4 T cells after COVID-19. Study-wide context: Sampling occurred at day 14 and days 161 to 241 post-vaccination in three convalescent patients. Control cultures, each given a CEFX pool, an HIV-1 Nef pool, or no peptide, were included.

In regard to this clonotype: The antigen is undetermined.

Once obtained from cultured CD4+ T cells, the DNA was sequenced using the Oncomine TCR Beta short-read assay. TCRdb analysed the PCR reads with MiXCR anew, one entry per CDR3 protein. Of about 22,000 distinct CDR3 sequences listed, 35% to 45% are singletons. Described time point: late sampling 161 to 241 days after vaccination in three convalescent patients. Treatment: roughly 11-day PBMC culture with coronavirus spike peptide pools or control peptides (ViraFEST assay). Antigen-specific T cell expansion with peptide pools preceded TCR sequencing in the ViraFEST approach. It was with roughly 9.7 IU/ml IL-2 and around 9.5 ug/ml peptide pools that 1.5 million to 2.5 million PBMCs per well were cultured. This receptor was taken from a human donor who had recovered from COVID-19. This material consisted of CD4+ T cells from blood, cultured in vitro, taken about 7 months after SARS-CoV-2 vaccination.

CDR3 sequence reads: CASSLNHPTDTQYF. The CDR3 coding sequence is TGTGCCAGCAGCTTAAACCACCCCACAGATACGCAGTATTTT. The rearrangement joins TRBV7-9 to TRBJ2-3; D remains unclear. The CDR3 is 14 amino acids. Germline CDR1 is SEHNR and CDR2 is FQNEAQ (reference sequence). V was clipped by 2 bases and J by 2 bases, with 8 bases between them.